The TCR beta chain under discussion was sequenced for a study of CD8 T cells in ankylosing spondylitis. Whole-study findings and limits: Previously reported in reactive arthritis synovial fluid and blood were some of the motif variants.

Quantitative molecular-barcoded 5'-RACE generated the TCR beta libraries. TCRdb itself ran the 5' RACE reads through MiXCR, one entry per CDR3 protein. The sample holds under 170,000 distinct CDR3 sequences, 40% to 50% seen once. CDR1 and CDR2 (germline): SGHDT, YYEEEE. Trimming left V 1 base short and J 6 bases short, with 10 bases between. The CDR3 has 14 residues. Note on this clonotype: No antigen is known for it.

The sequence came from a male donor with ankylosing spondylitis. Sequencing was done on a sample of synovial fluid, either unsorted or a sorted T cell fraction (not recorded which). The gene calls are TRBV5-6 and TRBJ2-2, with D hard to call. The CDR3 nucleotides read TGTGCCAGCAGCTTGTCGTCTAGTGCCGGGGAGCTGTTTTTT. This sequence encodes CASSLSSSAGELFF. Looking up the rest from reference TRBV5-6 and TRBJ2-2 gives the full variable domain: DAGVTQSPTHLIKTRGQQVTLRCSPKSGHDTVSWYQQALGQGPQFIFQYYEEEERQRGNFPDRFSGHQFPNYSSELNVNALLLGDSALYLCASSLSSSAGELFFGEGSRLTVL.